The rows below give T cell receptor beta chains drawn from one sample of a study of CD8+ T cells in alopecia areata. The table came from immunoSEQ multiplex PCR; TCRdb's copy has only in-frame clones and leaves some out. The sample holds about 30,000 clones, less than 75% seen once. Sequencing used NKG2D-high CD8+ T cells sorted from blood. These receptors all stem from a human donor with alopecia areata. Both conserved end residues are part of each CDR3. Fields, in order: D gene, V gene, clone size, J gene, CDR3 protein, CDR3 DNA. D genes are given only for firm matches. The size of a clone is reported for some rows only, either as once, few or many, or as a class for expanded clones.

D: .
V: TRBV7-2
size: few
J: TRBJ1-1
CDR3: CASSLWGAYTEAFF
DNA: TGTGCCAGCAGCTTATGGGGGGCGTACACTGAAGCTTTCTTT

D: .
V: TRBV7-2
size: once
J: TRBJ1-1
CDR3: CASSLSGNTEAFF
DNA: TGTGCCAGCAGCTTAAGCGGGAACACTGAAGCTTTCTTT

D: TRBD2
V: TRBV4-1
size: once
J: TRBJ2-3
CDR3: CAASGGLVSDTQYF
DNA: TGCGCGGCCAGCGGGGGTCTAGTGTCAGATACGCAGTATTTT

D: TRBD2
V: TRBV7-6
size: .
J: TRBJ2-7
CDR3: CASSYLAGAFYEQYF
DNA: TGTGCCAGCAGCTACCTAGCGGGGGCCTTCTACGAGCAGTACTTC

D: TRBD1
V: TRBV5-6
size: .
J: TRBJ2-3
CDR3: CASSWLTGTTDTQYF
DNA: TGTGCCAGCAGCTGGCTGACAGGGACCACAGATACGCAGTATTTT

D: .
V: TRBV5-6
size: .
J: TRBJ2-7
CDR3: CASSLALQPSYEQYF
DNA: TGTGCCAGCAGCTTGGCTCTACAGCCCTCCTACGAGCAGTACTTC

D: .
V: TRBV7-9
size: .
J: TRBJ2-5
CDR3: CASSSLGAKETQYF
DNA: TGTGCCAGCAGCTCCCTGGGGGCCAAAGAGACCCAGTACTTC

D: .
V: TRBV11-2
size: .
J: TRBJ1-6
CDR3: CASSFEVHTPLHF
DNA: TGTGCCAGCAGCTTTGAGGTCCATACACCCCTCCACTTT

D: .
V: TRBV15
size: .
J: TRBJ1-1
CDR3: CATSWTDGTEAFF
DNA: TGTGCCACCAGCTGGACAGATGGCACTGAAGCTTTCTTT

D: .
V: TRBV2
size: .
J: TRBJ2-7
CDR3: CASTSYFSYEQYF
DNA: TGTGCCAGCACAAGTTACTTCTCCTACGAGCAGTACTTC

D: TRBD1
V: TRBV11-2
size: .
J: TRBJ1-3
CDR3: CASSPTDRGVSGNTIYF
DNA: TGTGCCAGCAGCCCAACGGACAGGGGGGTTTCTGGAAACACCATATATTTT

D: .
V: TRBV15
size: .
J: TRBJ2-1
CDR3: CATSDPGSYNEQFF
DNA: TGTGCCACCAGCGATCCGGGCTCCTACAATGAGCAGTTCTTC